These 31 T cell receptor beta chains originate from one sample sequenced in a study of Tregs in tolerant kidney transplant recipients. Some clones are missing from TCRdb's copy, which holds only in-frame ones; the method was immunoSEQ multiplex PCR. The sample holds some 250,000 clones, more than 65% seen once. Source material: CD4+ T cells from blood. The receptors here all came from a human donor in good health.

V gene TRBV21-1 combines with J gene TRBJ1-4; the table calls TRBD1, which could not be checked here. TRBV21-1 is annotated as a pseudogene. This CDR3 has 19 amino acids. The CDR3 sequence is CASSTKNATNRGENEKLFF. CDR3 coding DNA: TGTGCCAGCAGCACTAAAAACGCCACTAACAGGGGGGAGAATGAAAAACTGTTTTTT.

This rearrangement joins TRBV5-1 to TRBJ2-2; tentative D call: TRBD2 (5 bases). The CDR3 has 16 amino acids. V dropped 1 base and J dropped 2 bases, with 12 bases sitting between them. The germline gives CDR1 SGHRS, CDR2 YFSETQ. Here the CDR3 reads CASSLSGPRNTGELFF. The CDR3 DNA reads as TGCGCCAGCAGCTTGAGCGGTCCAAGAAACACCGGGGAGCTGTTTTTT.

The chain recombines TRBV18 with TRBJ1-5; D unclear. CDR3 length: 14 residues. V was cut by 1 base and J by 2 bases, with 6 bases left in between. Germline CDR1 and CDR2: KGHSH and LQKENI. CDR3 nucleotides: TGTGCCAGCTCACCACAAAAGGGCAATCAGCCCCAGCATTTT. It is translated as CASSPQKGNQPQHF.

This sequence joins TRBV7-8 and TRBJ2-1; D is undetermined. The CDR3 length is 15 residues. V dropped 5 bases and J dropped 0 bases, with 11 bases sitting between them. Germline CDR1 and CDR2: SGHVS and FQNEAQ. CDR3 in amino acids: CASSLDKGSYNEQFF. For the CDR3, the DNA is TGTGCCAGCAGCCTCGACAAGGGCTCCTACAATGAGCAGTTCTTC.

The chain couples TRBV9 to TRBJ2-1; D may be TRBD2 (5 bases). The germline V gene has CDR1 SGDLS and CDR2 YYNGEE. The CDR3 is made up of 17 amino acids. Trimming took 1 base from V and 8 from J, leaving 22 bases between them. In DNA form, the CDR3 reads TGTGCCAGCAGCGTAAAGATGCTGCTAGCCACCAAGGATGAGCAGTTCTTC. It codes for CASSVKMLLATKDEQFF.

The chain joins TRBV11-3 to TRBJ2-6, with D possibly matching TRBD1 (6 bases). V was cut by 4 bases and J by 0 bases, with 13 bases left in between. CDR1 is SGHNT, CDR2 YENEEA, per germline. CDR3 size: 17 residues. CDR3 in amino acids: CASSSGGSSSGANVLTF. The CDR3 DNA sequence: TGTGCCAGCAGCTCTGGGGGCTCTAGCTCTGGGGCCAACGTCCTGACTTTC.

This chain uses TRBV14 with TRBJ2-7, with D perhaps given as TRBD1 or TRBD2 (6 bases each). Germline V gene lookup returns CDR1 SGHDN and CDR2 FVKESK. CDR3 length equals 14 residues. Trimming pared 4 bases from V and 3 bases from J, leaving 13 bases between. The CDR3 sequence: CASSLMGGVYEQYF. Here the CDR3 DNA reads TGTGCCAGCAGCCTCATGGGGGGCGTCTACGAGCAGTACTTC.

This sequence joins TRBV6-6 and TRBJ2-7, with a possible D match to TRBD1 (6 bases). CDR3 length: 14 amino acids. From germline, CDR1 is MNHNY and CDR2 SVGAGI (reference sequence). Trimming removed 5 bases from V and 4 bases from J, with 15 bases in between. The CDR3 nucleotides read TGTGCCAGCAGTAGATCAGGGGCGAATTACGAGCAGTACTTC. It encodes CASSRSGANYEQYF.

The V gene is TRBV5-1, the J gene TRBJ2-7; 12 nucleotides agree with TRBD2. V shed 0 bases, J shed 2 bases, and the junction held 15 bases outside the gene matches. The CDR3 spans 20 residues. Germline CDR1 SGHRS, CDR2 YFSETQ. As DNA, the CDR3 is TGCGCCAGCAGCTTGGCCCTGTCTAGCGGGGGGGCCCACATTCCCTACGAGCAGTACTTC. This translates into CASSLALSSGGAHIPYEQYF.

V is TRBV5-1 and J is TRBJ1-2, with TRBD1 matching over 10 bases. Losses at the gene ends were 4 bases for V and 8 bases for J; bases not matched to a gene: 8. Germline V gene data show CDR1 as SGHRS and CDR2 as YFSETQ. The CDR3 runs to 14 residues. The CDR3 loop is CASSPGDRGLGYTF. The CDR3 DNA sequence: TGCGCCAGCAGCCCAGGGGACAGGGGTTTAGGCTACACCTTC. Based on the CDR3 plus reference TRBV5-1 and TRBJ1-2, the full variable domain is KAGVTQTPRYLIKTRGQQVTLSCSPISGHRSVSWYQQTPGQGLQFLFEYFSETQRNKGNFPGRFSGRQFSNSRSEMNVSTLELGDSALYLCASSPGDRGLGYTFGSGTRLTVV.

The chain is built from TRBV11-3 and TRBJ2-3; the match to TRBD1 covers 10 bases. From germline, CDR1 is SGHNT and CDR2 YENEEA. V shed 5 bases and J 3 bases; nucleotides not matched to a gene: 5. The CDR3 is 15 amino acids. The CDR3 loop reads CASSRDRGRTDTQYF. CDR3 DNA sequence: TGTGCCAGCAGCCGGGACAGGGGAAGGACAGATACGCAGTATTTT.

The chain joins TRBV5-6 to TRBJ2-1; 9 bases fit TRBD1. V trimming: 4 bases; J trimming: 4 bases; junction bases outside the gene matches: 6. The CDR3 loop spans 15 amino acids. Germline CDR1 SGHDT, CDR2 YYEEEE. CDR3 in DNA: TGTGCCAGCAGCCCGGACAGGGGCAGGTACAATGAGCAGTTCTTC. Translated, it gives CASSPDRGRYNEQFF.

The rearrangement uses TRBV7-6 and TRBJ2-5; 11 positions agree with TRBD2. V lost 5 bases and J lost 7; bases outside the gene matches: 9. This CDR3 has 15 amino acids. Germline V gene lookup returns CDR1 SGHVS and CDR2 FNYEAQ. The CDR3 nucleotides read TGTGCCAGCAGCGTTAGCGGGGGGGCCTTCGGGACCCAGTACTTC. The encoded protein is CASSVSGGAFGTQYF.

This chain uses TRBV2 with TRBJ1-2; TRBD1 might be the D (5 bases). V dropped 3 bases and J dropped 5 bases, with 7 bases sitting between them. The CDR3 spans 12 residues. Germline CDR1 reads SNHLY; CDR2 reads FYNNEI. Written as DNA, the CDR3 is TGTGCCAGCAGTGACCAGGGTTATGGCTACACCTTC. It codes for CASSDQGYGYTF.

This clone was detected once. This rearrangement joins TRBV7-9 to TRBJ1-2; D is perhaps TRBD1 (5 bases). Trimming left V 5 bases short and J 1 base short, with 11 bases between. The germline CDR1 and CDR2 sequences are SEHNR and FQNEAQ (reference sequence). The CDR3 sequence is 14 residues long. The CDR3 spells CASSPSGINYGYTF. In DNA form, the CDR3 reads TGTGCCAGCAGCCCGTCAGGGATTAACTATGGCTACACCTTC.

The J gene is TRBJ1-1, the V gene TRBV12-5; TRBD1 might be the D (5 bases). The ends were cut back, 0 bases at V and 1 base at J, with 18 bases in the middle. Germline lookup yields CDR1 LGHNT and CDR2 FRNRAP. The CDR3 length is 18 residues. CDR3 in amino acids: CASGLVIARQPGNTEAFF. CDR3 sequence (DNA): TGTGCTAGTGGTTTGGTTATAGCCCGACAGCCGGGGAACACTGAAGCTTTCTTT.

The chain recombines TRBV6-6 with TRBJ2-1, with TRBD2 matching 7 bases. CDR3 size: 15 residues. Germline lookup yields CDR1 MNHNY and CDR2 SVGAGI (reference sequence). V gave up 2 bases and J gave up 4 bases; unmatched junction bases: 5. This CDR3 is CASSYGPGGYNEQFF. CDR3 nucleotides: TGTGCCAGCAGTTACGGCCCCGGGGGGTACAATGAGCAGTTCTTC.

This CDR3 reads CASSRGLGQGYEQYF. Here the CDR3 DNA reads TGCGCCAGCAGCCGGGGACTGGGACAGGGCTACGAGCAGTACTTC. V and J are TRBV4-1 and TRBJ2-7; 9 bases match TRBD1. This CDR3 region has 15 residues. The V gene end was trimmed by 4 bases and the J gene end by 3 bases; junction bases not matched to a gene: 7. Germline V gene data show CDR1 as MGHRA and CDR2 as YSYEKL.

The rearrangement joins TRBV20-1 to TRBJ2-1, with 8 nucleotides matching TRBD2. This CDR3 spans 11 amino acids. The germline V gene encodes CDR1 DFQATT and CDR2 SNEGSKA (reference sequence). The V gene end was trimmed by 8 bases and the J gene end by 7 bases; junction bases not matched to a gene: 4. CDR3 DNA: TGCAGTCCGGGGGGGGAAAATGAGCAGTTCTTC. It specifies CSPGGENEQFF.

The chain uses TRBV10-3 and TRBJ2-5; D call uncertain. The V gene lost 4 bases and the J gene lost 2 bases, with 11 bases spanning the gap. There are 14 residues in the CDR3. Per the germline V gene, CDR1 is ENHRY and CDR2 is SYGVKD. Written as DNA, the CDR3 is TGTGCCATCAGTGCTAGACAAGAACAAGAGACCCAGTACTTC. It is translated as CAISARQEQETQYF.

The gene calls are TRBV9 and TRBJ2-2; TRBD2 aligns across 12 bases. The CDR3 sequence is 16 residues long. Germline CDR1 SGDLS, CDR2 YYNGEE. J gave up 6 bases and V 4 bases, and 7 bases lay outside the gene matches. For the CDR3, the DNA is TGTGCCAGCAGCCCTACTAGCGGGGGGTTCGCCGGGGAGCTGTTTTTT. This translates into CASSPTSGGFAGELFF. The full variable domain, completed using reference TRBV9 and TRBJ2-2, is DSGVTQTPKHLITATGQRVTLRCSPRSGDLSVYWYQQSLDQGLQFLIQYYNGEERAKGNILERFSAQQFPDLHSELNLSSLELGDSALYFCASSPTSGGFAGELFFGEGSRLTVL.

The chain couples TRBV5-1 to TRBJ1-1; weak D call: TRBD1 (6 bases). This CDR3 contains 16 residues. V was pared by 1 base and J by 0 bases, with 13 bases between. Germline lookup yields CDR1 SGHRS and CDR2 YFSETQ. In DNA form, the CDR3 reads TGCGCCAGCAGCTTGTTAGCAGGGACAATGAACACTGAAGCTTTCTTT. It yields the protein CASSLLAGTMNTEAFF.

The V and J genes are TRBV5-1 and TRBJ2-5; 14 bases align to TRBD2. Germline values: CDR1 SGHRS, CDR2 YFSETQ. This CDR3 region has 16 residues. Trimming took 4 bases from V and 5 from J; bases not matched to a gene: 7. CDR3: CASSAGTSGSRETQYF. The CDR3 DNA is TGCGCCAGCAGCGCCGGGACTAGCGGGAGCAGGGAGACCCAGTACTTC.

The V call is TRBV5-1, the J call TRBJ2-5; D may be TRBD1 or TRBD2 (5 bases each). CDR3 size: 13 residues. The V end lost 5 bases, the J end lost 3 bases, and 11 bases lay between the germline ends. Germline CDR1 SGHRS, CDR2 YFSETQ. CDR3 protein: CASSSGTEETQYF. For the CDR3, the DNA is TGCGCCAGCAGTTCCGGGACCGAAGAGACCCAGTACTTC.

V usage is TRBV2 and J usage is TRBJ2-7; 10 nucleotides match TRBD2. V lost 4 bases and J lost 9; bases outside the gene matches: 6. This CDR3 comprises 13 residues. Germline values: CDR1 SNHLY, CDR2 FYNNEI. The chain's CDR3 is CASSAQREGSQYF. Written as DNA, the CDR3 is TGTGCCAGCAGTGCCCAGCGGGAGGGATCGCAGTACTTC. Supplemented by reference TRBV2 and TRBJ2-7, the full variable domain reads EPEVTQTPSHQVTQMGQEVILRCVPISNHLYFYWYRQILGQKVEFLVSFYNNEISEKSEIFDDQFSVERPDGSNFTLKIRSTKLEDSAMYFCASSAQREGSQYFGPGTRLTVT.

The rearrangement links TRBV5-1 to TRBJ1-4; D gene unclear. V dropped 7 bases and J dropped 2 bases, with 12 bases sitting between them. The CDR3 runs 14 residues. CDR1 and CDR2 from the germline V gene are SGHRS and YFSETQ. In DNA, the CDR3 is TGCGCCAGCGCTACGGGTAGGACTAATGAAAAACTGTTTTTT. Translation gives CASATGRTNEKLFF.

V is TRBV2 and J is TRBJ2-1; tentatively, D is TRBD1 (5 bases). Germline lookup yields CDR1 SNHLY and CDR2 FYNNEI. This CDR3 comprises 14 residues. V was shortened by 3 bases and J by 7 bases, with 13 bases between the two germline ends. The CDR3 is CASSDHRGKNEQFF. For the CDR3, the DNA is TGTGCCAGCAGTGATCATAGGGGTAAGAATGAGCAGTTCTTC.

The V call is TRBV6-5, the J call TRBJ2-7; 9 bases are a match to TRBD1. Trimming cost V 2 bases and J 1 base; bases outside gene matches: 3. Looked up from germline, CDR1 is MNHEY and CDR2 is SVGAGI. The CDR3 has 15 residues. The CDR3 sequence: CASSYDGTGSYEQYF. In DNA form, the CDR3 reads TGTGCCAGCAGTTACGACGGGACAGGGTCCTACGAGCAGTACTTC.

V and J are TRBV13 and TRBJ1-2, with D possibly being TRBD1 (5 bases). Germline CDR1 reads PRHDT; CDR2 reads FYEKMQ (reference sequence). V lost 3 bases and J lost 10, with 9 bases in between. The CDR3 runs to 11 residues. DNA of the CDR3: TGTGCCAGCAGCTTTGGGGGTGTCTACACCTTC. This translates into CASSFGGVYTF.

This rearrangement joins TRBV18 to TRBJ2-7; D possibly matches TRBD1 or TRBD2 (6 bases each). The CDR3 is 14 residues long. Germline CDR1 KGHSH, CDR2 LQKENI. V lost 1 base, J lost 7 bases, and 14 bases lay in between. The CDR3 protein is CASSPLEGGVEQYF. The CDR3, as DNA: TGTGCCAGCTCACCACTTGAGGGGGGTGTGGAGCAGTACTTC.

This chain uses TRBV11-3 with TRBJ2-1; perhaps D is TRBD1 or TRBD2 (5 bases each). CDR1 SGHNT and CDR2 YENEEA come from the germline V gene. The CDR3 loop spans 16 amino acids. Trimming took off 0 bases at V and 4 bases at J, with 13 bases between the two ends. The CDR3 DNA follows: TGTGCCAGCAGCTTAGATTTCGGGACGGCTTACAATGAGCAGTTCTTC. Its translation: CASSLDFGTAYNEQFF.